The clone carrying this T cell receptor beta chain was recorded once. The entry originates in a study of shared clonotypes between healthy human individuals. The naive CD8 fraction comprised CD45RO-negative cells positively selected for CCR7 and excluded terminally differentiated effector memory CD45RA+ cells. Per the original methods: ImmunoSEQ yielded junction-only sequences lacking quality scores, so filtering differed. Generated by immunoSEQ multiplex PCR, the TCRdb table keeps only in-frame clones and is missing some. That table supplies the V and J calls and clone size; D and trimming were determined from the DNA. This repertoire shows roughly 650,000 clones, about 96% found once; its top ten account for less than 0.12%. V dropped 6 bases and J dropped 3; count of bases not matched to a gene: 20. This CDR3 has 19 residues. From germline, CDR1 is MNHNS and CDR2 SASEGT.

V and J are TRBV6-1 and TRBJ2-1; 7 bases are a match to TRBD1. The origin of this receptor is a woman in her 30s in good health. The specimen was naive CD8+ T cells sorted from blood. The CDR3 DNA reads TGTGCCAGCAGGGAACAGGGGCTGGCTAGTATTAAGATCTACAATGAGCAGTTCTTC. Protein sequence: CASREQGLASIKIYNEQFF.